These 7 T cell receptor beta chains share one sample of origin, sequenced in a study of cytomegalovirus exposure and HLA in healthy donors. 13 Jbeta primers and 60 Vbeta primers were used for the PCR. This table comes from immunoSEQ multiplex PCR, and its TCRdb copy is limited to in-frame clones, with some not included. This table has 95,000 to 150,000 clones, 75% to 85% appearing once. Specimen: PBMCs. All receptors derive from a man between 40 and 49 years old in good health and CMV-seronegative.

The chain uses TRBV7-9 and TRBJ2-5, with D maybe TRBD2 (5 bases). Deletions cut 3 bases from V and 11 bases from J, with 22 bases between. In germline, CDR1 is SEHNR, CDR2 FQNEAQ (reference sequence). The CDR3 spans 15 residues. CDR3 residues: CASSFRGLNAWEQYF. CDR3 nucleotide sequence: TGTGCCAGCAGCTTCCGGGGTCTCAATGCTTGGGAGCAGTACTTC. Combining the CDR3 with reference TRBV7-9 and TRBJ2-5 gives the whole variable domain DTGVSQNPRHKITKRGQNVTFRCDPISEHNRLYWYRQTLGQGPEFLTYFQNEAQLEKSRLLSDRFSAERPKGSFSTLEIQRTEQGDSAMYLCASSFRGLNAWEQYFGPGTRLLVL.

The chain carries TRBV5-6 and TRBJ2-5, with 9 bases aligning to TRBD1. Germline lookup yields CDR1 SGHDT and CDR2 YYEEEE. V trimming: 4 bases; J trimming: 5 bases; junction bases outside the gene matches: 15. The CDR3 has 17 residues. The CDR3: CASSVRRSGQGSETQYF. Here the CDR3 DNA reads TGTGCCAGCAGCGTGCGACGGTCCGGACAGGGGTCGGAGACCCAGTACTTC.

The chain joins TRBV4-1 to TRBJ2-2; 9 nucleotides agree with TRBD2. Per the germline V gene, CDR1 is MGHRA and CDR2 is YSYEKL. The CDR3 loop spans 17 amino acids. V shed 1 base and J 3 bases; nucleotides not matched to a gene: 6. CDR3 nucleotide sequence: TGCGCCAGCAGCCAAGTTCCGGGACTAGCCGACACCGGGGAGCTGTTTTTT. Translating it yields CASSQVPGLADTGELFF.

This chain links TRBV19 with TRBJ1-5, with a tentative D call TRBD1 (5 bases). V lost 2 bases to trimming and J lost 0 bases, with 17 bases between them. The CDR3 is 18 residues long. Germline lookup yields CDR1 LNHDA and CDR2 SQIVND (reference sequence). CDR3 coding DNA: TGTGCCAGTAGTATATCCCCGGGGGTATTCGATAGCAATCAGCCCCAGCATTTT. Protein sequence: CASSISPGVFDSNQPQHF.

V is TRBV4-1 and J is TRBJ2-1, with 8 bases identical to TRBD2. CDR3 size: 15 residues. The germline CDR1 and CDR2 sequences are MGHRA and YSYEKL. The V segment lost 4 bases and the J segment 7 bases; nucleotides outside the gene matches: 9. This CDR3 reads CASSPTGTRANEQFF. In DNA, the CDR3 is TGCGCCAGCAGCCCTACCGGGACTAGGGCGAATGAGCAGTTCTTC.

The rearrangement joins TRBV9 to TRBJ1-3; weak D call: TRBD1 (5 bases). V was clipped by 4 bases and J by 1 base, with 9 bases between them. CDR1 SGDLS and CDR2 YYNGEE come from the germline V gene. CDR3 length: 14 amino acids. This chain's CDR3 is CASSPRQSGNTIYF. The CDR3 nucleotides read TGTGCCAGCAGCCCCCGACAGTCTGGAAACACCATATATTTT.

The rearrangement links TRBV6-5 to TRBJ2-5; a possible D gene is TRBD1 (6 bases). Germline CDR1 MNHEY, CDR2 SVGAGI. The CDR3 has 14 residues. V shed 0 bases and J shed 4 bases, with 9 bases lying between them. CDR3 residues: CASSYSVQGETQYF. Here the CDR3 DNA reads TGTGCCAGCAGTTACTCGGTACAGGGAGAGACCCAGTACTTC.